In this sample, the clone carrying this T cell receptor beta chain turned up many times. These data originate in a study of Graves' ophthalmopathy and Graves' hyperthyroidism. Germline V gene lookup returns CDR1 KGHDR and CDR2 SFDVKD. J lost 4 bases, V lost 0 bases, and 7 bases had no gene match. This CDR3 has 18 amino acids. What supplied the PBMCs was approximately 10 ml of fresh peripheral blood. Amplification from RNA transcripts yielded the TCR beta CDR3 regions. HTBI primers primed a first-round RT-PCR, and a second-round multiplex PCR followed. TCRdb re-derived calls from the multiplex PCR reads in MiXCR, one entry per CDR3 protein. This table has about 380,000 distinct CDR3 sequences, 15% appearing once.

The sample taken for sequencing was peripheral blood. This clonotype originated in a woman aged 18-29 years with stable Graves' hyperthyroidism. The chain couples TRBV24-1 to TRBJ2-2; 10 nucleotides agree with TRBD1. CDR3 in DNA: TGTGCCACCAGTGATTTGCGGGACAGGGGTAAGGGCACCGGGGAGCTGTTTTTT. This sequence encodes CATSDLRDRGKGTGELFF.